This T cell receptor beta chain appears in the sequencing data of a study of cytotoxic CD8 clonotypes in ibrutinib-treated CLL. Study as a whole: The authors obtained response samples at a median of about 13 months of treatment, range 6 to 36.

The CDR3 runs to 15 residues. V lost 4 bases, J lost 3 bases, and 7 bases stayed unmatched. Using immunoSEQ multiplex PCR, the repertoire was profiled, and TCRdb retains in-frame clones only, with some absent. Here the sample spans approximately 15,000 clones, 55% to 65% being singletons. To note about this clone: What it binds is not known.

Whole-study findings and limits: Clonality (at baseline) was higher than in age-matched healthy donors and tracked circulating CD8+ T-cell counts. Public clonotypes were seen rarely and were contracted or stable on treatment.

The chain links TRBV7-1 to TRBJ2-7; 9 bases are a match to TRBD2. TRBV7-1 is classed as an ORF, of uncertain function. Material: PBMCs, obtained before ibrutinib treatment. The clonotype originates from a human donor with chronic lymphocytic leukemia. CDR3 region: CASSLAGDGYYEQYF. CDR3 DNA: TGTGCCAGCAGCTTAGCGGGGGACGGTTACTACGAGCAGTACTTC.